The 19 T cell receptor beta chains in this list originate from one sample, sequenced in a study of identical twins. In TCRdb, the 5' RACE reads were re-called with MiXCR into one record per CDR3 protein. Seen here are some 500,000 distinct CDR3 sequences, roughly an eighth observed once, and the top ten hold about 1%. These data were also reused for a study on yellow fever vaccine responses in identical twins.

The source material was CD4+ T cells sorted from blood. Source of these receptors: a woman aged 18-35 years in good health.

V gene TRBV5-1 combines with J gene TRBJ2-1; perhaps TRBD2 as D (6 bases). Between the trimmed V and J ends, which lost 4 bases and 7 bases, there was a span of 12 bases. Germline V gives CDR1 SGHRS, CDR2 YFSETQ. This CDR3 has 13 residues. The CDR3 reads CASSDRLENEQFF. CDR3 nucleotides: TGCGCCAGCAGCGACAGACTAGAGAATGAGCAGTTCTTC.

The rearrangement links TRBV29-1 to TRBJ2-2, with 11 nucleotides matching TRBD1. V shed 5 bases, J shed 4 bases, and the junction held 9 bases outside the gene matches. This CDR3 is 16 amino acids long. Germline assignment: CDR1 SQVTM and CDR2 ANQGSEA. For the CDR3, the DNA is TGCAGCGTTCGAAGTTGGACAGGGGGCATCACCGGGGAGCTGTTTTTT. This encodes CSVRSWTGGITGELFF.

This clonotype has more than one count but fewer than ten. CDR3 sequence: CASSLRSGKSSYEQYF. The CDR3 DNA reads TGTGCCAGCAGTTTAAGATCAGGGAAGAGCTCCTACGAGCAGTACTTC. The chain employs TRBV28 and TRBJ2-7, with D maybe TRBD1 (5 bases). Germline V gives CDR1 MDHEN, CDR2 SYDVKM. With 2 bases removed from V and 0 bases from J, the gap between germline ends came to 14 bases. The length of the CDR3 is 16 residues.

This clonotype was seen only a few times. The chain joins TRBV19 to TRBJ1-5; no clear D gene. This CDR3 has 13 residues. Germline values: CDR1 LNHDA, CDR2 SQIVND (reference sequence). The V end lost 3 bases, the J end lost 2 bases, and 5 bases lay between the germline ends. The CDR3 coding sequence is TGTGCCAGTAGTATGAGCGGCAATCAGCCCCAGCATTTT. It is translated as CASSMSGNQPQHF.

This clonotype appeared many times. This chain joins TRBV5-6 and TRBJ1-2, with D perhaps TRBD1 (6 bases). There are 19 residues in the CDR3. The V gene lost 0 bases and the J gene lost 0 bases, with 21 bases spanning the gap. From germline, CDR1 is SGHDT and CDR2 YYEEEE. The CDR3 region has the DNA TGTGCCAGCAGCTTGGAGGTTTCGACGGGGGGCAGACCTAACTATGGCTACACCTTC. It specifies CASSLEVSTGGRPNYGYTF.

This rearrangement joins TRBV2 to TRBJ2-7; 11 bases agree with TRBD2. Germline V gene sequence: CDR1 SNHLY, CDR2 FYNNEI. V gave up 3 bases and J gave up 0 bases; unmatched junction bases: 1. The CDR3 sequence is 15 residues long. CDR3 coding DNA: TGTGCCAGCAGTGAGGGGACTAGCGGCTCCTACGAGCAGTACTTC. The encoded protein is CASSEGTSGSYEQYF. The full variable domain, its missing parts supplied by reference TRBV2 and TRBJ2-7, is EPEVTQTPSHQVTQMGQEVILRCVPISNHLYFYWYRQILGQKVEFLVSFYNNEISEKSEIFDDQFSVERPDGSNFTLKIRSTKLEDSAMYFCASSEGTSGSYEQYFGPGTRLTVT.

In this sample, this clonotype turned up many times. This chain uses TRBV29-1 with TRBJ2-5, with TRBD2 matching over 9 bases. The CDR3 length is 13 residues. Looked up from germline, CDR1 is SQVTM and CDR2 is ANQGSEA. CDR3 in amino acids: CASPASGEETQYF. CDR3 in DNA: TGCGCATCCCCGGCTAGCGGGGAAGAGACCCAGTACTTC.

This clonotype was recorded at least ten times. The chain employs TRBV6-1 and TRBJ1-2, with D perhaps matching TRBD1 (5 bases). The germline V and J ends were trimmed by 5 bases and 2 bases, with 12 bases remaining between them. The germline gives CDR1 MNHNS, CDR2 SASEGT. The CDR3 runs to 14 residues. The DNA of the CDR3 is TGTGCCAGCAGTCCGTTCCGACAGAACTATGGCTACACCTTC. Its translation: CASSPFRQNYGYTF.

This clonotype was observed at least ten times. This sequence joins TRBV6-1 and TRBJ2-5; 9 nucleotides align to TRBD2. Per germline, CDR1 MNHNS and CDR2 SASEGT. The CDR3 length is 17 residues. V was clipped by 6 bases and J by 5 bases; unmatched bases: 16. CDR3 in amino acids: CASSRGTSRGLGETQYF. CDR3 bases: TGTGCCAGCAGCCGAGGGACTAGCAGAGGACTTGGGGAGACCCAGTACTTC.

The chain is built from TRBV5-4 and TRBJ2-2; the D call may be TRBD1 or TRBD2 (6 bases each). This CDR3 region has 17 residues. V dropped 4 bases and J dropped 3 bases, with 19 bases sitting between them. Per germline, CDR1 SGHNT and CDR2 YYREEE (reference sequence). The CDR3 is CASSPSGGGRHTGELFF. The CDR3 DNA reads TGTGCCAGCAGCCCATCAGGAGGGGGTCGGCACACCGGGGAGCTGTTTTTT. The full variable domain, in which reference TRBV5-4 and TRBJ2-2 provide the parts outside the CDR3, is ETGVTQSPTHLIKTRGQQVTLRCSSQSGHNTVSWYQQALGQGPQFIFQYYREEENGRGNFPPRFSGLQFPNYSSELNVNALELDDSALYLCASSPSGGGRHTGELFFGEGSRLTVL.

This clonotype occurred a few times. The V gene is TRBV6-4, the J gene TRBJ2-2; TRBD2 agrees at 7 bases. V shed 5 bases, J shed 4 bases, and the junction held 10 bases outside the gene matches. The CDR3 loop spans 16 amino acids. CDR1 and CDR2 from the germline V gene are MRHNA and SNTAGT. CDR3 residues: CASSRTGGPRTGELFF. The CDR3, as DNA: TGTGCCAGCAGTCGTACGGGGGGACCACGCACCGGGGAGCTGTTTTTT.

The gene calls are TRBV5-1 and TRBJ2-7; perhaps TRBD2 as D (7 bases). Between the trimmed V and J ends, which lost 4 bases and 7 bases, there was a span of 12 bases. This CDR3 contains 12 residues. CDR1 and CDR2 (germline): SGHRS, YFSETQ. In DNA form, the CDR3 reads TGCGCCAGCAGCAGAAGCGGGACAGAGCAGTACTTC. It translates to CASSRSGTEQYF.

The chain links TRBV28 to TRBJ2-1; a possible D gene is TRBD1 (6 bases). This CDR3 region has 14 residues. V dropped 2 bases and J dropped 5 bases, with 10 bases sitting between them. The germline CDR1 and CDR2 sequences are MDHEN and SYDVKM. This CDR3 is CASSLNRADNEQFF. The CDR3 DNA follows: TGTGCCAGCAGTTTAAACAGGGCTGACAATGAGCAGTTCTTC.

There are a few counts of this clonotype. This chain links TRBV11-2 with TRBJ2-2, with 11 bases fitting TRBD2. CDR1 is SGHAT, CDR2 FQNNGV, per germline. This CDR3 has 18 amino acids. With 5 bases clipped from V and 4 bases from J, the junction kept 12 bases outside the gene matches. This chain's CDR3 is CASSRGLAGAMSTGELFF. The CDR3 DNA sequence: TGTGCCAGCAGCCGAGGACTAGCGGGCGCTATGTCCACCGGGGAGCTGTTTTTT.

The CDR3 reads CASSFVAGGGSYEQYF. The CDR3 DNA sequence: TGTGCCAGCAGCTTCGTAGCTGGCGGGGGCTCCTACGAGCAGTACTTC. The chain combines TRBV7-2 with TRBJ2-7, with 7 positions matching TRBD2. The CDR3 is 16 residues long. The ends lost 3 bases at V and 0 bases at J; junction bases unmatched: 8. Germline lookup yields CDR1 SGHTA and CDR2 FQGNSA.

This chain uses TRBV6-5 with TRBJ2-7; TRBD1 matches at 9 bases. The V segment lost 7 bases and the J segment 0 bases; nucleotides outside the gene matches: 4. The CDR3 has 14 amino acids. Germline-derived CDR1 and CDR2 are MNHEY and SVGAGI. The CDR3 nucleotides are TGTGCCAGCATTTTGACAGGGGGCTCCTACGAGCAGTACTTC. As protein: CASILTGGSYEQYF.

The chain employs TRBV7-2 and TRBJ2-2; D not resolved. This CDR3 has 14 amino acids. V shed 5 bases and J shed 4 bases, with 11 bases lying between them. The V gene's germline CDR1 is SGHTA and CDR2 FQGNSA. Here the CDR3 DNA reads TGTGCCAGCAGCCCCAGTTTAAGCACCGGGGAGCTGTTTTTT. Residues: CASSPSLSTGELFF.

The rearrangement links TRBV7-2 to TRBJ2-3; 10 bases align to TRBD1. This CDR3 has 16 residues. The ends lost 2 bases at V and 1 base at J; junction bases unmatched: 3. Per the germline V gene, CDR1 is SGHTA and CDR2 is FQGNSA. CDR3 coding DNA: TGTGCCAGCAGCTTATATGGGACAGGGGGCACAGATACGCAGTATTTT. Translation gives CASSLYGTGGTDTQYF. Full variable domain (outside the CDR3, taken from reference TRBV7-2 and TRBJ2-3): GAGVSQSPSNKVTEKGKDVELRCDPISGHTALYWYRQSLGQGLEFLIYFQGNSAPDKSGLPSDRFSAERTGGSVSTLTIQRTQQEDSAVYLCASSLYGTGGTDTQYFGPGTRLTVL.

The chain has TRBV6-5 and TRBJ1-1; no definite D call. Trimming left V 2 bases short and J 5 bases short, with 9 bases between. Per the germline V gene, CDR1 is MNHEY and CDR2 is SVGAGI. The CDR3 is 13 amino acids. CDR3 nucleotide sequence: TGTGCCAGCAGTTACGTGGGCTCAACTGAAGCTTTCTTT. Encoded protein: CASSYVGSTEAFF.